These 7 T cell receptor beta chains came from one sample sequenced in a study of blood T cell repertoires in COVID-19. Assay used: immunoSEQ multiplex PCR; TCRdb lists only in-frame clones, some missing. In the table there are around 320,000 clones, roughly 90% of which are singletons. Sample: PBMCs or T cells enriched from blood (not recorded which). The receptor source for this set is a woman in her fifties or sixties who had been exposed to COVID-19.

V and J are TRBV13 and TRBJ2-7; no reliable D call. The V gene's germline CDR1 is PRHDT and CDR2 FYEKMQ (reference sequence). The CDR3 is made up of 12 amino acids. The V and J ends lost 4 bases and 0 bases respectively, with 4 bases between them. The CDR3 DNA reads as TGTGCCAGCAGCTCCTCCTCCTACGAGCAGTACTTC. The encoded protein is CASSSSSYEQYF. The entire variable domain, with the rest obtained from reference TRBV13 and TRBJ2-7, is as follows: AAGVIQSPRHLIKEKRETATLKCYPIPRHDTVYWYQQGPGQDPQFLISFYEKMQSDKGSIPDRFSAQQFSDYHSELNMSSLELGDSALYFCASSSSSYEQYFGPGTRLTVT.

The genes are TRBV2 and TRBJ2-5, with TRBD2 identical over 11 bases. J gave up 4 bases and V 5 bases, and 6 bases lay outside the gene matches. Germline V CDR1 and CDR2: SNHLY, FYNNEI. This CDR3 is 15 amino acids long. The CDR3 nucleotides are TGTGCCAGCAGTAACCAAGGACTAGCGGGAGAGACCCAGTACTTC. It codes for CASSNQGLAGETQYF. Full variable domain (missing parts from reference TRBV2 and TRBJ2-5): EPEVTQTPSHQVTQMGQEVILRCVPISNHLYFYWYRQILGQKVEFLVSFYNNEISEKSEIFDDQFSVERPDGSNFTLKIRSTKLEDSAMYFCASSNQGLAGETQYFGPGTRLLVL.

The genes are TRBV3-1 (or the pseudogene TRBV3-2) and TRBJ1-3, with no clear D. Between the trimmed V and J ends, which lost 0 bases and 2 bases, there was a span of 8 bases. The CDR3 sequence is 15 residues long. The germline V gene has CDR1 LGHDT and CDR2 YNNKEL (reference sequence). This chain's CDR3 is CASSQERATGNTIYF. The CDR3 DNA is TGTGCCAGCAGCCAAGAGAGGGCCACTGGAAACACCATATATTTT.

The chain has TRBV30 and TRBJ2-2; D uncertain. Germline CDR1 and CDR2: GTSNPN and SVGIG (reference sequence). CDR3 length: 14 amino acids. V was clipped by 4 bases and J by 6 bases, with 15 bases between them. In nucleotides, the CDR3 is TGTGCCTGGATCCGAGGAATTCCCCCCGGGGAGCTGTTTTTT. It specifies CAWIRGIPPGELFF.

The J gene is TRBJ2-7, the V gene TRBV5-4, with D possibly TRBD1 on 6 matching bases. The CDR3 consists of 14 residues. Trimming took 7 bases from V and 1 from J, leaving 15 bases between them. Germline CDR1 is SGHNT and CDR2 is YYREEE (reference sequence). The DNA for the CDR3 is TGTGCCAGCTTCAACCACAGGGAGTCCTACGAGCAGTACTTC. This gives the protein CASFNHRESYEQYF.

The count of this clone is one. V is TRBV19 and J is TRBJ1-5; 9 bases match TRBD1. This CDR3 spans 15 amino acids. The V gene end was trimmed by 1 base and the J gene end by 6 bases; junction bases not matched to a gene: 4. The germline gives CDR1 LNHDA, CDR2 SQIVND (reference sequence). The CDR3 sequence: CASSIATGGGQPQHF. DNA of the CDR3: TGTGCCAGTAGTATAGCCACAGGGGGCGGTCAGCCCCAGCATTTT.

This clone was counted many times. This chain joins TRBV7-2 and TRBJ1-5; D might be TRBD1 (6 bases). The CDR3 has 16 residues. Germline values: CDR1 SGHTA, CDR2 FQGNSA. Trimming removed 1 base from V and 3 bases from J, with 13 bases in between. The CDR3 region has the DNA TGTGCCAGCAGCTTAGGTCAGGGGAATCTCAATCAGCCCCAGCATTTT. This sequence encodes CASSLGQGNLNQPQHF.